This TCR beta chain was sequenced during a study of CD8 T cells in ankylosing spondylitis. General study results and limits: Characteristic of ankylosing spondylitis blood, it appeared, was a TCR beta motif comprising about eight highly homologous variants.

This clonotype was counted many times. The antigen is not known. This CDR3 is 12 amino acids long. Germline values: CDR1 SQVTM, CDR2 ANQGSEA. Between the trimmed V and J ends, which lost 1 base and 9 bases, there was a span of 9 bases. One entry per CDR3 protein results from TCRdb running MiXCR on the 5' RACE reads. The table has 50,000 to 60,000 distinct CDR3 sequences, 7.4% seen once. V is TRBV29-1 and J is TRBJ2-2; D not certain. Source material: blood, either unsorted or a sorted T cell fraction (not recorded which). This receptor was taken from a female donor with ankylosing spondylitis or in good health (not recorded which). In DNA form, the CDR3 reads TGCAGCGTTGAAGCAGGCCCCCGGGAGCTGTTTTTT. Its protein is CSVEAGPRELFF.